This T cell receptor (beta chain) was profiled in a study of T cells in Graves' hyperthyroidism and ophthalmopathy. TCR beta CDR3 sequences were amplified from RNA transcripts. With the HTBI primer set, the TCR CDR3 went through a first round of RT-PCR. TCRdb reanalysed the multiplex PCR reads using MiXCR and keeps one entry per CDR3 protein. The table shows some 360,000 distinct CDR3 sequences, with 15% to 20% occurring only once. This clonotype was counted once. This may come from a read error, since a much larger clone is one base off. The CDR3 spans 15 residues. Germline-derived CDR1 and CDR2 are MNHNS and SASEGT.

The sequenced sample consisted of blood. The receptor's source is a woman aged 40 to 49 with Graves' ophthalmopathy. The genes are TRBV6-1 and TRBJ2-2; 9 bases agree with TRBD1. The CDR3 reads CVGSGRSTGGRELFF. CDR3 coding DNA: TGTGTCGGCAGTGGACGATCTACAGGGGGCCGGGAGCTGTTTTTT.